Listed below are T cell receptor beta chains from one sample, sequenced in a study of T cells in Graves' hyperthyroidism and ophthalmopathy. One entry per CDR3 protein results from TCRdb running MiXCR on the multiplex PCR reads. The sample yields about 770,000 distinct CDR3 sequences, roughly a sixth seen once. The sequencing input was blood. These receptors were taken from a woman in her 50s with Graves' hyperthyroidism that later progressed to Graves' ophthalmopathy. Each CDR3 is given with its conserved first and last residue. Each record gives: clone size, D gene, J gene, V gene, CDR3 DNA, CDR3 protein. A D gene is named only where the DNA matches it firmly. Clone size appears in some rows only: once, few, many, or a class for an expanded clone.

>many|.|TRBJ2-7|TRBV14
TGTGCCAGCAGCCAAGATTACAGTGTCGAGCAGTACTTC
CASSQDYSVEQYF
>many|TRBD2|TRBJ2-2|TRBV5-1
TGTGCCAGCAGTCTAGCGGGGGAAACCGGGGAGCTGTTTTTT
CASSLAGETGELFF
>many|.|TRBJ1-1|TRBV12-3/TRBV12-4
TGTGCCAGCAGTTTTGCAGGGCCGTACACTGAAGCTTTCTTT
CASSFAGPYTEAFF
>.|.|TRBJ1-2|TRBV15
TGTGCCACCAGCATTGAGGCCATTGCTAACTATGGCTACACCTTC
CATSIEAIANYGYTF
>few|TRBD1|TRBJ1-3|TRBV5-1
TGCGCCAGCAGCTTGCGGTCCCAGGGGGCGTCTGGAAACACCATACATTTT
CASSLRSQGASGNTIHF
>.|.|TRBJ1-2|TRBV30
TGTGCCTGGAGTGTCTCGGAGGTGGGCTACACCTTC
CAWSVSEVGYTF
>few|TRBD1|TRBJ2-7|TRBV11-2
TGTGCCAGCAGCTTAGACGGGACAGGGGGCCACGAGCAGTACTTC
CASSLDGTGGHEQYF
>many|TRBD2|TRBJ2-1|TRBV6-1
TGTGCCAGCAGCCAGTGGTCGGGACTAGCGGGAGTCAATGAGCAGTTCTTC
CASSQWSGLAGVNEQFF
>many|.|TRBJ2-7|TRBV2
TGTGCCAGCAGTGAGGAAGTCCTAGAGCAGTACTTC
CASSEEVLEQYF
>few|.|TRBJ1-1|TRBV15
TGTGCCACCAGCCATACCCTGAACACTGAAGCTTTCTTT
CATSHTLNTEAFF
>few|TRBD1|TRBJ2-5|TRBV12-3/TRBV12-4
TGTGCCAGCAGTTCTGAACCTCCCGGGACAGAGTTTCCCCAAGAGACCCAGTACTTC
CASSSEPPGTEFPQETQYF
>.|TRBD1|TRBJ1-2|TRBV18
TGTGCCAGCTCAGAAGGGACAGGGACTTTCTATGGCTACACCTTC
CASSEGTGTFYGYTF
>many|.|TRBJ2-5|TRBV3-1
TGTGCCAGCAGCCAAGTTCCGCAAGGAGAGACCCAGTACTTC
CASSQVPQGETQYF
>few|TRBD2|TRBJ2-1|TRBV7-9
TGTGCCAGCAGCTGGAGACTAGCGGGGGGGCCAAATGAGCAGTTCTTC
CASSWRLAGGPNEQFF
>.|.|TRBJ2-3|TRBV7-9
TGTGCCAGCAGCTTAGGGCGAGGCTATAACGTTCGGGATACGCAGTATTTT
CASSLGRGYNVRDTQYF
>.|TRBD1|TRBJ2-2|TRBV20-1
TGCAGTGCTAGAGAGCTGAACTTAGGGACAGTCCGGAACACCGGGGAGCTGTTTTTT
CSARELNLGTVRNTGELFF
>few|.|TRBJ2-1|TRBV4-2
TGTGCCAGCAGCCAAGATCACGGGCCTCCAAACAATGAGCAGTTCTTC
CASSQDHGPPNNEQFF
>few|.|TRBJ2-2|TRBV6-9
TGTGCCAGCAGTTACGTGGACTCAGGGGTCCGGGAGCTGTTTTTT
CASSYVDSGVRELFF
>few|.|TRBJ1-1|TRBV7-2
TGTGCCAGCAGCTTAAATCCCTCGGGTAGAGGGGGGATTAACACTGAAGCTTTCTTT
CASSLNPSGRGGINTEAFF
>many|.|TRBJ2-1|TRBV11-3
TGTGCCAGCAGCCCTGAGGGTGTTGTATTCGATGAGCAGTTCTTC
CASSPEGVVFDEQFF
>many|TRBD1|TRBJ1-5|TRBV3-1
TGTGCCAGCAGCCAAACGACAGGGGTGCGACAGCCCCAGCATTTT
CASSQTTGVRQPQHF
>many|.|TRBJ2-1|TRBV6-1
TGTGCCAGCAGTTCCGGGACGTCGAGCTCCTACAATGAGCAGTTCTTC
CASSSGTSSSYNEQFF
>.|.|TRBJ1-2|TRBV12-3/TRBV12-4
TGTGCCAGCAGTTCTGTTGGGGGCGGGGACACCTTC
CASSSVGGGDTF
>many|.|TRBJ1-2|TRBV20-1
TGCAGTGCTAGGGGGACCTTTACGGACTATGGCTACACCTTC
CSARGTFTDYGYTF
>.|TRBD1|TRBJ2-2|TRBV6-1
TGTGCCAGCAGTTACACCTCGACAGGGTTCGGGGAGCTGTTTTTT
CASSYTSTGFGELFF
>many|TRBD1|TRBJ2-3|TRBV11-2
TGTGCCAGCAGCCCGGGACAGAAAGATACGCAGTATTTT
CASSPGQKDTQYF
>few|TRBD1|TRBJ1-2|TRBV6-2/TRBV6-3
TGTGCCAGCAGTTACGGGACAGGGGGAACTTATTGGGGCTACACCTTC
CASSYGTGGTYWGYTF
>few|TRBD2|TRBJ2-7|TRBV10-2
TGCGCCAGCAGTGAGGGACTAGCGGTTGCCTACGAGCAGTACTTC
CASSEGLAVAYEQYF
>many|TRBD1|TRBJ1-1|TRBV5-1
TGCGCCAGCAGCTTGGGGATACAGGGGGCGTACACTGAAGCTTTCTTT
CASSLGIQGAYTEAFF
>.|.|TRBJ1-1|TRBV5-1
TGCGCCAGCAGCGTAAGGGATCTCCAAGAAGCTTTCTTT
CASSVRDLQEAFF
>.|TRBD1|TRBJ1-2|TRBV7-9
TGTGCCAGCAGCGAATGGACAGGGGGCGATTCCAATTATGGCTACACCTTC
CASSEWTGGDSNYGYTF
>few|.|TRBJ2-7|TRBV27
TGTGCCAGCAGCTCGGGTCTAGGGCGTGAGTACGAGCAGTACTTC
CASSSGLGREYEQYF
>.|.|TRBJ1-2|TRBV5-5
TGTGCCAGCAGCCCAGGGCCAAATATAAACTATGGCTACACCTTC
CASSPGPNINYGYTF
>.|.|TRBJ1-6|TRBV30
TGTGCCTGGAGACAGGAGGATTTTTCACCCCTCCACTTT
CAWRQEDFSPLHF
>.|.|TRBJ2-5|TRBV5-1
TGCGCCAGCAGCTTGGGGCTGACCCAAGAGACCCAGTACTTC
CASSLGLTQETQYF
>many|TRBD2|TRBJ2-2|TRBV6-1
TGTGCCAGCAGTGAAGTCCTTAGCGGGGCGAACACCGGGGAGCTGTTTTTT
CASSEVLSGANTGELFF
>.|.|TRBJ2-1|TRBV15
TGTGCCACCAGCAGAGATCTGGGGGGCAATGAGCAGTTCTTC
CATSRDLGGNEQFF
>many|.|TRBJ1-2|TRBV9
TGTGCCAGCAGCGTAGAAGCGAGTCAGAATGGCTACACCTTC
CASSVEASQNGYTF
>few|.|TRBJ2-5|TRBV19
TGTGCCAGTAGTACACAGGGTCCCAGGCTTGAGACCCAGTACTTC
CASSTQGPRLETQYF
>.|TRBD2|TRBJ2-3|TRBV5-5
TGTGCCAGCAGCTTACTAGCGGGGGCCGGCACAGATACGCAGTATTTT
CASSLLAGAGTDTQYF
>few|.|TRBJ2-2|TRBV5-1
TGCGCCAGCAGCTTGAACGTTTTACTCGACACCGGGGAGCTGTTTTTT
CASSLNVLLDTGELFF
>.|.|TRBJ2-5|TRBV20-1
TGCAGTGCTTCACACGACCGAGAAGAGACCCAGTACTTC
CSASHDREETQYF
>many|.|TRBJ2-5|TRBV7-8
TGTGCCAGCAGCCCCGGGGGCACAGAGACCCAGTACTTC
CASSPGGTETQYF
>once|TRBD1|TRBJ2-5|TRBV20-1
TGCAGTGCTAGAGGAGGGGGCTGGGAGACCCAGTACTTC
CSARGGGWETQYF
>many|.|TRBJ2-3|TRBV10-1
TGCGCCAGCAGTGAAGGGGCAGATACGCAGTATTTT
CASSEGADTQYF
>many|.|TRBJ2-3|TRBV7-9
TGTGCCAGCAGCTTAAAAGCTTCAGATACGCAGTATTTT
CASSLKASDTQYF